Reported below is one TCR beta chain. Produced via immunoSEQ multiplex PCR; TCRdb's table is partial and in-frame only. The table includes some 520,000 clones, 89% detected once. The data are from a study of blood T cell repertoires in COVID-19. Study details: From T cells, B-cell-depleted T cells, or PBMCs came the material, which was cDNA or gDNA.

Germline CDR1 and CDR2: SNHLY and FYNNEI. V lost 3 bases, J lost 8 bases, and 10 bases lay in between. This CDR3 spans 13 amino acids. J is TRBJ1-4 and V is TRBV2, with no clear D. This receptor was identified in a man between 18 and 29 years old with COVID-19, enrolled during active disease. Specimen: peripheral blood. The CDR3 loop reads CASSDEAREKLFF. The DNA for the CDR3 is TGTGCCAGCAGTGACGAAGCAAGAGAAAAACTGTTTTTT.